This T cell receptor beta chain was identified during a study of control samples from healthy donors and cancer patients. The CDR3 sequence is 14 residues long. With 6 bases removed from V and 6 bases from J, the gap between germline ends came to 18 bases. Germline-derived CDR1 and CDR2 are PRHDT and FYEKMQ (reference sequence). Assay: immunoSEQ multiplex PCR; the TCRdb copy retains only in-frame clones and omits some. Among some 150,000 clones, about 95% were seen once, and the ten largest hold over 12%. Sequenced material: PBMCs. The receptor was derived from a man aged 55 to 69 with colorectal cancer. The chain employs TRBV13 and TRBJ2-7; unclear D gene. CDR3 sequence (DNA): TGTGCCAGCAGGGGGTCGAGGCTACTGGGCGAGCAGTACTTC. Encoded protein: CASRGSRLLGEQYF.